These T cell receptor beta chains were read from a single sample in a study of CD8 T cells in ankylosing spondylitis. TCRdb re-analysed the 5' RACE reads in MiXCR, keeping a single row per CDR3 protein. The sample consists of about 36,000 distinct CDR3 sequences, about 11% of them appearing once. Sequencing was done on a sample of synovial fluid, either unsorted or a sorted T cell fraction (not recorded which). The origin of the receptors is a male donor with ankylosing spondylitis. Each CDR3 is given with its conserved first and last residue. The D gene is left open where the match is weak. Some rows mark clone size as missing; the rest say once, few, many or name a class of expanded clone.

d_call	j_call	clone_size	v_call	cdr3_aa	cdr3_nt
NA	TRBJ2-2	NA	TRBV9	CASSVDLGDTGELFF	TGTGCCAGCAGCGTGGACTTGGGGGACACCGGGGAGCTGTTTTTT
NA	TRBJ2-1	NA	TRBV15	CATSRDLREQFF	TGTGCCACCAGCAGAGATCTGAGAGAGCAGTTCTTC
NA	TRBJ2-3	few	TRBV6-1	CASSTPRTTDTQYF	TGTGCCAGCAGCACCCCCCGGACGACAGATACGCAGTATTTT
NA	TRBJ1-2	many	TRBV20-1	CSAGGRGPGYTF	TGCAGTGCAGGGGGTAGGGGTCCTGGCTACACCTTC
TRBD2	TRBJ2-2	NA	TRBV18	CASSPPTSGRGELFF	TGTGCCAGCTCACCACCGACTAGCGGGAGAGGGGAGCTGTTTTTT
NA	TRBJ2-2	few	TRBV5-1	CASSLGRATGELFF	TGCGCCAGCAGCTTGGGCAGGGCCACCGGGGAGCTGTTTTTT
TRBD2	TRBJ2-7	NA	TRBV18	CASSPPTSGGSYEQYF	TGTGCCAGCTCACCACCAACTAGCGGGGGCTCCTACGAGCAGTACTTC
TRBD1	TRBJ2-5	few	TRBV5-8	CASRIGTGWEETQYF	TGTGCCAGCAGAATCGGGACAGGGTGGGAAGAGACCCAGTACTTC
TRBD2	TRBJ2-1	NA	TRBV11-2	CASSQAGGSPVVRDEQFF	TGTGCCAGCAGCCAGGCGGGCGGGAGTCCGGTGGTTAGGGATGAGCAGTTCTTC
NA	TRBJ2-7	NA	TRBV5-1	CASSLALGTPTGEQYF	TGCGCCAGCAGCTTGGCCTTAGGGACGCCCACGGGGGAGCAGTACTTC
NA	TRBJ2-3	many	TRBV29-1	CSVENLSADTQYF	TGCAGCGTTGAAAATTTGAGCGCAGATACGCAGTATTTT
TRBD1	TRBJ2-1	many	TRBV18	CASSGTGGSYNEQFF	TGTGCCAGCTCTGGGACAGGGGGCTCCTACAATGAGCAGTTCTTC
NA	TRBJ2-7	few	TRBV5-1	CASSLPDSPKQYF	TGCGCCAGCAGCTTGCCGGACAGCCCCAAGCAGTACTTC
TRBD2	TRBJ2-1	many	TRBV9	CASSVAIAGGFDEQFF	TGTGCCAGCAGCGTAGCTATAGCGGGAGGCTTTGATGAGCAGTTCTTC
NA	TRBJ2-7	NA	TRBV7-3	CASSPGRGPRNEQYF	TGTGCCAGCAGCCCAGGGCGGGGCCCGAGGAACGAGCAGTACTTC
NA	TRBJ2-6	few	TRBV6-1	CASSDRGTTGANVLTF	TGTGCCAGCAGTGACAGGGGTACCACTGGGGCCAACGTCCTGACTTTC
NA	TRBJ2-1	many	TRBV9	CASGGGEGDSEQFF	TGTGCCAGCGGAGGGGGGGAGGGCGATTCGGAGCAGTTCTTC
NA	TRBJ1-2	many	TRBV19	CASIKIGATALYGYTF	TGTGCCAGTATTAAGATCGGGGCGACAGCCCTCTATGGCTACACCTTC
TRBD1	TRBJ2-7	many	TRBV12-5	CASGWTGQGISYEQYF	TGTGCTAGTGGTTGGACGGGACAGGGGATTTCCTACGAGCAGTACTTC
TRBD2	TRBJ2-3	many	TRBV24-1	CATRPASGSTDTQYF	TGTGCCACCAGACCTGCTAGCGGGAGTACAGATACGCAGTATTTT
TRBD1	TRBJ2-7	many	TRBV5-1	CASSWGTGGVNEQYF	TGCGCCAGCAGCTGGGGGACAGGGGGAGTCAACGAGCAGTACTTC
TRBD1	TRBJ1-1	few	TRBV6-4	CATRQGAEAFF	TGTGCCACCAGACAGGGGGCTGAAGCTTTCTTT
NA	TRBJ1-3	many	TRBV20-1	CSAREWTYSGNTIYF	TGCAGTGCTAGAGAGTGGACGTACTCTGGAAACACCATATATTTT
NA	TRBJ2-5	few	TRBV28	CASSPQGRGVETQYF	TGTGCCAGCAGTCCACAAGGACGGGGAGTGGAGACCCAGTACTTC
NA	TRBJ2-1	many	TRBV5-1	CASSFSGYDEQFF	TGCGCCAGCAGCTTTTCAGGGTACGATGAGCAGTTCTTC
TRBD2	TRBJ2-1	many	TRBV28	CASSPSGLVHNEQFF	TGTGCCAGCAGTCCCTCGGGACTAGTCCACAATGAGCAGTTCTTC
NA	TRBJ2-7	few	TRBV5-1	CASSLEGGSSSYEQYF	TGCGCCAGCAGCTTGGAGGGCGGCAGCAGCTCCTACGAGCAGTACTTC
TRBD1	TRBJ2-7	many	TRBV25-1	CASGGQGRDEQYF	TGTGCCAGCGGAGGACAGGGGCGCGACGAGCAGTACTTC
NA	TRBJ2-2	few	TRBV7-3	CASSSAGGPNTGELFF	TGTGCCAGCAGTTCCGCAGGGGGGCCGAACACCGGGGAGCTGTTTTTT
NA	TRBJ2-5	NA	TRBV5-1	CASSLDTPQETQYF	TGCGCCAGCAGCTTGGATACACCCCAAGAGACCCAGTACTTC
NA	TRBJ1-5	NA	TRBV30	CAWSVQIGGDQPQHF	TGTGCCTGGAGTGTACAAATCGGAGGGGATCAGCCCCAGCATTTT
TRBD1	TRBJ1-1	many	TRBV25-1	CASSDMTGMNTEAFF	TGTGCCAGCAGTGACATGACAGGGATGAACACTGAAGCTTTCTTT
NA	TRBJ1-5	NA	TRBV6-1	CASSLKRGNQPQHF	TGTGCCAGCAGTCTCAAACGAGGCAATCAGCCCCAGCATTTT
TRBD1	TRBJ2-5	NA	TRBV7-3	CASSRTGTGVETQYF	TGTGCCAGCAGCCGAACCGGGACAGGGGTAGAGACCCAGTACTTC
TRBD1	TRBJ2-1	many	TRBV12-3/TRBV12-4	CASSLTGGPVNEQFF	TGTGCCAGCAGTCTCACAGGGGGCCCGGTGAATGAGCAGTTCTTC
TRBD1	TRBJ1-6	NA	TRBV20-1	CSARDYGTGGNNSPLHF	TGCAGTGCTAGAGATTACGGGACAGGGGGCAATAATTCACCCCTCCACTTT
NA	TRBJ2-4	few	TRBV7-8	CASSLEITAIPSGF	TGTGCCAGCAGCTTAGAGATAACTGCAATCCCGTCGGGCTTC
NA	TRBJ1-5	few	TRBV7-2	CASSLWGNQPQHF	TGTGCCAGCAGCTTATGGGGGAATCAGCCCCAGCATTTT
NA	TRBJ1-1	few	TRBV5-1	CASSLRASNTEAFF	TGCGCCAGCAGCTTAAGGGCATCGAACACTGAAGCTTTCTTT
TRBD1	TRBJ2-7	few	TRBV7-9	CASSPQGAGITFYEQYF	TGTGCCAGCAGTCCTCAGGGGGCGGGGATAACTTTTTACGAGCAGTACTTC
TRBD1	TRBJ2-2	many	TRBV24-1	CATSGDRGNTGELFF	TGTGCCACCAGTGGCGACAGGGGTAACACCGGGGAGCTGTTTTTT
TRBD2	TRBJ2-2	NA	TRBV19	CASSIWGGPGTGELFF	TGTGCCAGTAGTATTTGGGGAGGGCCAGGGACCGGGGAGCTGTTTTTT
TRBD1	TRBJ1-4	NA	TRBV14	CASSHLTGTVNEKLFF	TGTGCCAGCAGCCATCTCACTGGGACAGTCAATGAAAAACTGTTTTTT
NA	TRBJ2-7	NA	TRBV7-2	CASSLYRSYGEQYF	TGTGCCAGCAGCTTGTACCGGTCCTATGGGGAGCAGTACTTC
TRBD1	TRBJ2-7	many	TRBV10-3	CAISALGTGGQEQYF	TGTGCCATCAGTGCCCTCGGGACAGGGGGTCAAGAGCAGTACTTC
TRBD2	TRBJ2-1	NA	TRBV3-1	CASSQEELALGHNEQFF	TGTGCCAGCAGCCAAGAGGAACTAGCGCTGGGACACAATGAGCAGTTCTTC